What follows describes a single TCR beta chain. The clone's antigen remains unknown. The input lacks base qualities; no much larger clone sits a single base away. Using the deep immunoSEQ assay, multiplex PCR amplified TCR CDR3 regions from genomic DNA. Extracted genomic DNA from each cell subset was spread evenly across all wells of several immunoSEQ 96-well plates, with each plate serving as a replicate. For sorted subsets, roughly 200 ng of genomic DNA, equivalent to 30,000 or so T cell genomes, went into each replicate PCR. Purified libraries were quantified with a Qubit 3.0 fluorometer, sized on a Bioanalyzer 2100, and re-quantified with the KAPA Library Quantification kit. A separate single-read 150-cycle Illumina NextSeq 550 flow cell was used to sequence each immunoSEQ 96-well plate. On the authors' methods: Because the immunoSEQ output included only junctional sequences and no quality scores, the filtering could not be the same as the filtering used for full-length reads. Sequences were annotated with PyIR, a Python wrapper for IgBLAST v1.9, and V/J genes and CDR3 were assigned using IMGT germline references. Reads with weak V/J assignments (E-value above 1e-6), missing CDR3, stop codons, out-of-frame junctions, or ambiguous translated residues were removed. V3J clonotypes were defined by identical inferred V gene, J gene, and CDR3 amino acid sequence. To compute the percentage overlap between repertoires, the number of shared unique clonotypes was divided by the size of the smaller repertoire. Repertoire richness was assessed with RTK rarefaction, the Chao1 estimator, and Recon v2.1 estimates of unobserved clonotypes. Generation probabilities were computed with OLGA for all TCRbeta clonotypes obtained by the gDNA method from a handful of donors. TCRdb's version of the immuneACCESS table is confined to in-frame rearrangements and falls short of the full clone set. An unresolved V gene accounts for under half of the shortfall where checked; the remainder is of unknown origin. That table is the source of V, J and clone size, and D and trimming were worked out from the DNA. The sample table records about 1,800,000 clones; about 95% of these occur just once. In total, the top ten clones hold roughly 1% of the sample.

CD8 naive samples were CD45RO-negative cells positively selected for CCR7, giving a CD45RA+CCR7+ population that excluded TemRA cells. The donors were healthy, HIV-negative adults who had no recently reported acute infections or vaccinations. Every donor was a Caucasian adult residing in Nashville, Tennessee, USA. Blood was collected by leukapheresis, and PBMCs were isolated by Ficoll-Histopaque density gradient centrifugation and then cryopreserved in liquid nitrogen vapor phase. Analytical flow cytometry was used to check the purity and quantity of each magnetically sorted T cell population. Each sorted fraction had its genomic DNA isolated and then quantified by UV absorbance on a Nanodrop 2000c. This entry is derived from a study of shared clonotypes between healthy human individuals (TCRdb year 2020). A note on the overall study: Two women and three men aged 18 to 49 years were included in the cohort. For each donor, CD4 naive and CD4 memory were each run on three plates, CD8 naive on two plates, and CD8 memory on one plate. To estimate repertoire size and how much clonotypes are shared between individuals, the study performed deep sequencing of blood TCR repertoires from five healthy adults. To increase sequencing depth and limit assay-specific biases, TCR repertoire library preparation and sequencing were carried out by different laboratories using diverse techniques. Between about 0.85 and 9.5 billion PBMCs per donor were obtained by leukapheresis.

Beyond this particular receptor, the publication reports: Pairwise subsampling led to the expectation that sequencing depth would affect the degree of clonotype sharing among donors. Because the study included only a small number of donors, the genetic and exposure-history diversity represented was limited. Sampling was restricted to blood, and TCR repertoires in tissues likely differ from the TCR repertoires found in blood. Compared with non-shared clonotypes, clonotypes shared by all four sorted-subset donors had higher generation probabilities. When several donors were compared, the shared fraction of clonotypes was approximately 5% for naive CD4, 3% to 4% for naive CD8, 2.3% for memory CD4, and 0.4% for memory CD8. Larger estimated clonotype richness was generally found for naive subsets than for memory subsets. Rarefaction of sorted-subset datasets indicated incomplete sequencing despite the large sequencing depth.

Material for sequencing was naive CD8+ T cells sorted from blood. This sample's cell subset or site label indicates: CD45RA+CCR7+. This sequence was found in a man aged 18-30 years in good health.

The CDR3 region has the sequence CASSWDFMDEQFF. The sequenced DNA is TGTGCCAGCAGCTGGGACTTTATGGATGAGCAGTTCTTC. The sequence links TRBV5-5 to TRBJ2-1, and the D gene may be TRBD2, 6 bases matching. The CDR3 runs 13 residues from the cysteine to the phenylalanine. Just CDR3 DNA is preserved here, 39 bases in frame from base 1. CDR1 SGHKS and CDR2 YYEKEE were looked up in the germline V gene (reference sequence). Cut back by 3 bases and 8 bases, the V and J ends lie 12 bases apart. The full variable domain, completed from the reference TRBV5-5 and TRBJ2-1 proteins outside the CDR3, reads DAGVTQSPTHLIKTRGQQVTLRCSPISGHKSVSWYQQVLGQGPQFIFQYYEKEERGRGNFPDRFSARQFPNYSSELNVNALLLGDSALYLCASSWDFMDEQFFGPGTRLTVL.